Below, 14 T cell receptor beta chains from the same sample are listed, as sequenced in a study of PD-L1 blockade in urothelial cancer. Assay: immunoSEQ multiplex PCR; the TCRdb copy retains only in-frame clones and omits some. This sample has about 45,000 clones, with about 91% found just once. The sample was PBMCs, taken around atezolizumab (anti-PD-L1) treatment. All receptors derive from an elderly man with urothelial cancer.

This clone was detected only once. The rearrangement uses TRBV10-2 and TRBJ2-4; TRBD2 matches at 9 bases. The CDR3 is 16 amino acids. Unmatched junction bases numbered 5, after V lost 4 bases and J lost 1 base. CDR1 is WSHSY and CDR2 is SAAADI in the germline V gene. The CDR3 DNA reads TGCGCCAGCAGTGCGGCGGGAGGGTTGGCCAAAAACATTCAGTACTTC. Amino acids: CASSAAGGLAKNIQYF.

This clone was counted between two and nine times. The CDR3 reads CASSYQITVTGELFF. CDR3 in DNA: TGTGCCAGCAGTTACCAAATCACGGTAACCGGGGAGCTGTTTTTT. The rearrangement joins TRBV6-5 to TRBJ2-2; D is ambiguous. Germline V gives CDR1 MNHEY, CDR2 SVGAGI. Trimming took off 2 bases at V and 5 bases at J, with 12 bases between the two ends. The length of the CDR3 is 15 residues.

This chain uses TRBV7-8 with TRBJ2-2; possibly TRBD2 for D (6 bases). This CDR3 is built from 14 residues. Germline CDR1 and CDR2: SGHVS and FQNEAQ. Between the trimmed V and J ends, which lost 6 bases and 0 bases, there was a span of 8 bases. The DNA of the CDR3 is TGTGCCAGCAGGTGGGGGGCGAACACCGGGGAGCTGTTTTTT. It specifies CASRWGANTGELFF.

This clone was seen once. This chain uses TRBV14 with TRBJ2-2, with 11 positions matching TRBD1. Losses at the gene ends were 5 bases for V and 0 bases for J; bases not matched to a gene: 2. CDR1 and CDR2 (germline): SGHDN, FVKESK. The CDR3 length is 16 residues. Here the CDR3 DNA reads TGTGCCAGCAGCGTGGGACAGGGGGCGAACACCGGGGAGCTGTTTTTT. Protein product: CASSVGQGANTGELFF.

Only one count was recorded for this clone. This chain joins TRBV6-5 and TRBJ2-1; 8 bases map to TRBD1. In germline, CDR1 is MNHEY, CDR2 SVGAGI. The CDR3 is made up of 13 amino acids. V lost 6 bases, J lost 6 bases, and 4 bases stayed unmatched. CDR3 amino acids: CASRTGAANEQFF. The CDR3 coding sequence is TGTGCCAGCAGGACAGGGGCAGCCAATGAGCAGTTCTTC.

This clone was counted only a few times. The V gene is TRBV4-2, the J gene TRBJ2-1; TRBD2 matches 9 bases. CDR3 length: 16 residues. J was trimmed by 3 bases and V by 4 bases; bases with no gene match: 7. Germline V gene lookup returns CDR1 LGHNA and CDR2 YNFKEQ. The DNA of the CDR3 is TGTGCCAGCAGCCCAACCCTAGCGGGGATCTACAATGAGCAGTTCTTC. Translated: CASSPTLAGIYNEQFF.

This clone was seen a few times. The chain recombines TRBV30 with TRBJ1-5; possibly TRBD1 for D (5 bases). The CDR3 runs to 13 residues. Germline V gene sequence: CDR1 GTSNPN, CDR2 SVGIG (reference sequence). Trimming removed 7 bases at V and 0 bases at J, with 10 bases between. The CDR3 nucleotides read TGTGCCTTAAAGACAGCTAGCAATCAGCCCCAGCATTTT. It translates to CALKTASNQPQHF.

This clone was detected only once. V gene TRBV4-1 combines with J gene TRBJ1-2, with 7 bases that match TRBD1. The trim removed 1 base at V and 5 bases at J, leaving 7 bases unmatched. This CDR3 comprises 15 residues. Germline V gene data show CDR1 as MGHRA and CDR2 as YSYEKL. Here the CDR3 reads CASSQGQGSTYGYTF. The CDR3 region has the DNA TGCGCCAGCAGCCAAGGACAGGGTTCTACTTATGGCTACACCTTC.

The chain links TRBV2 to TRBJ2-6; possible D gene TRBD2, 6 bases. The CDR3 is 17 amino acids. CDR1 and CDR2 from the germline V gene are SNHLY and FYNNEI. Trimming left V 5 bases short and J 0 bases short, with 14 bases between. CDR3 DNA: TGTGCCAGCAGTCCGGACTACGGGCTCTCTGGGGCCAACGTCCTGACTTTC. It specifies CASSPDYGLSGANVLTF.

The V and J genes are TRBV18 and TRBJ2-1, with 10 bases matching TRBD2. This CDR3 has 20 amino acids. Germline assignment: CDR1 KGHSH and CDR2 LQKENI. J was trimmed by 7 bases and V by 4 bases; bases with no gene match: 22. The CDR3 DNA follows: TGTGCCAGCTCACTAAACAGGGTTGGACTAGCGGCCGCCCCTCGGAATGAGCAGTTCTTC. Encoded protein: CASSLNRVGLAAAPRNEQFF.

The chain is built from TRBV10-3 and TRBJ2-2; D is unclear. CDR3 length: 14 residues. Germline CDR1 reads ENHRY; CDR2 reads SYGVKD. V gave up 7 bases and J gave up 2 bases, with 11 bases separating them. CDR3 loop: CAITRNQNTGELFF. In DNA, the CDR3 is TGTGCCATCACCAGGAACCAAAACACCGGGGAGCTGTTTTTT.

The rearrangement uses TRBV25-1 and TRBJ1-5; TRBD1 agrees at 9 bases. This CDR3 contains 14 residues. V dropped 8 bases and J dropped 6; count of bases not matched to a gene: 8. Germline CDR1 and CDR2: MGHDK and SYGVNS. The CDR3 loop is CASGAGTGTQPQHF. CDR3 nucleotide sequence: TGTGCCAGCGGTGCCGGGACAGGGACTCAGCCCCAGCATTTT.

The chain carries TRBV19 and TRBJ1-1; 11 nucleotides match TRBD1. Germline lookup yields CDR1 LNHDA and CDR2 SQIVND (reference sequence). The CDR3 sequence is 13 residues long. J gave up 8 bases and V 9 bases, and 8 bases lay outside the gene matches. The CDR3 sequence is CASCMDRGREAFF. Written as DNA, the CDR3 is TGTGCCAGCTGTATGGACAGGGGGCGCGAAGCTTTCTTT. Together with reference TRBV19 and TRBJ1-1, the CDR3 gives the full variable domain: DGGITQSPKYLFRKEGQNVTLSCEQNLNHDAMYWYRQDPGQGLRLIYYSQIVNDFQKGDIAEGYSVSREKKESFPLTVTSAQKNPTAFYLCASCMDRGREAFFGQGTRLTVV.

The chain employs TRBV5-1 and TRBJ2-3, with D possibly TRBD2 on 6 matching bases. V lost 3 bases and J lost 0, with 14 bases in between. The CDR3 covers 16 residues. Germline assignment: CDR1 SGHRS and CDR2 YFSETQ. The CDR3 coding sequence is TGCGCCAGCAGCTCCAGAAGCGGGCTTAGCACAGATACGCAGTATTTT. It yields the protein CASSSRSGLSTDTQYF.